These T cell receptor beta chains were read from a single sample in a study of T-cell reconstitution after alpha-beta-depleted transplantation in children. TCRdb processed the PCR reads anew with MiXCR; each CDR3 protein has one entry. The table includes some 110,000 distinct CDR3 sequences, about 9.3% detected once. The sample in question was PBMCs, obtained before TCRalphabeta/CD19-depleted stem cell transplant. The receptors were sampled from a boy aged 2 to 9 with acute lymphoblastic leukemia, due to receive a stem cell transplant. The CDR3 runs from the conserved cysteine through the conserved F or W. Each record gives: clone size, V gene, CDR3 length, D gene, J gene, CDR3 protein, CDR3 DNA. D genes are given only for firm matches. A row's size may be missing; if present it is once, few, many or a size class.

few	TRBV27	16	-	TRBJ1-5	CASRRYSLDSNQPQHF	TGTGCCAGCAGACGGTATTCCCTTGATAGCAATCAGCCCCAGCATTTT
-	TRBV30	11	-	TRBJ1-2	CAWSKVYVDTF	TGTGCCTGGAGTAAAGTATACGTCGACACCTTC
-	TRBV11-2	22	TRBD2	TRBJ2-2	CASSLDYQPWDLSGSFTGELFF	TGTGCCAGCAGCTTAGATTACCAGCCGTGGGACCTTAGCGGGAGTTTCACCGGGGAGCTGTTTTTT
-	TRBV28	15	-	TRBJ2-1	CASTSPRQAINEQFF	TGTGCCAGCACTTCCCCGAGACAGGCGATCAATGAGCAGTTCTTC
few	TRBV18	12	-	TRBJ1-5	CASSGGNQPQHF	TGTGCCAGCTCAGGGGGCAATCAGCCCCAGCATTTT
many	TRBV7-9	16	-	TRBJ2-7	CASSYPGKLSSYEQYF	TGTGCCAGCAGCTACCCGGGCAAACTGAGCTCCTACGAGCAGTACTTC
-	TRBV5-1	14	-	TRBJ2-2	CASSIDRITGELFF	TGCGCCAGCAGCATTGACAGGATCACCGGGGAGCTGTTTTTT
few	TRBV7-9	15	-	TRBJ1-1	CASSSKTLSGVMAFF	TGTGCCAGCAGCTCGAAGACCCTTTCAGGGGTAATGGCTTTCTTT
-	TRBV28	15	-	TRBJ2-3	CASRSGTDSTDTQYF	TGTGCCAGCAGATCCGGGACGGATAGCACAGATACGCAGTATTTT
many	TRBV3-1	14	-	TRBJ2-3	CASSPEGARGTQYF	TGTGCCAGCAGCCCGGAGGGAGCCCGTGGTACGCAGTATTTT
-	TRBV9	15	TRBD2	TRBJ2-1	CASSAPGTRGGEQFF	TGTGCCAGCAGCGCGCCCGGGACTAGGGGGGGGGAGCAGTTCTTC
-	TRBV27	15	-	TRBJ2-6	CASSFSPHGANVLTF	TGTGCCAGCAGTTTTTCCCCCCATGGGGCCAACGTCCTGACTTTC
many	TRBV7-2	15	TRBD1	TRBJ2-1	CASSFRTGGYNEQFF	TGTGCCAGCAGCTTTCGGACAGGGGGCTACAATGAGCAGTTCTTC
many	TRBV5-5	13	-	TRBJ2-7	CASSLSSRVEQYF	TGTGCCAGCAGCTTGTCCTCTAGAGTCGAGCAGTACTTC
many	TRBV5-1	14	-	TRBJ2-1	CASSEEASYNEQFF	TGCGCCAGCAGCGAAGAGGCCTCCTACAATGAGCAGTTCTTC
many	TRBV11-3	14	TRBD1	TRBJ2-2	CASSSGQGTGELFF	TGTGCCAGCAGCTCCGGACAGGGGACCGGGGAGCTGTTTTTT
many	TRBV2	13	-	TRBJ2-2	CASSESGTGELFF	TGTGCCAGCAGTGAATCCGGGACCGGGGAGCTGTTTTTT
few	TRBV5-1	15	-	TRBJ2-5	CASRLFAEGLETQYF	TGCGCCAGCCGCCTTTTTGCCGAGGGGTTGGAGACCCAGTACTTC
-	TRBV20-1	14	TRBD2	TRBJ2-3	CSATPSGRGDTQYF	TGCAGTGCCACCCCTAGCGGGAGGGGAGATACGCAGTATTTT
-	TRBV10-2	13	-	TRBJ1-6	CASSAAGVSPLHF	TGCGCCAGCAGTGCGGCAGGGGTCTCACCCCTCCACTTT
-	TRBV7-1	23	TRBD2	TRBJ2-4	CASSSPSGRADQTDSLAKNIQYF	TGTGCCAGCAGCTCGCCTAGCGGGAGGGCTGACCAAACGGATAGTTTAGCCAAAAACATTCAGTACTTC
few	TRBV6-1	15	TRBD1	TRBJ1-1	CASRGQGTLGTEAFF	TGTGCCAGCAGAGGACAGGGTACGTTGGGCACTGAAGCTTTCTTT
-	TRBV4-2	14	-	TRBJ2-5	CASSHSGTEETQYF	TGTGCCAGCAGCCATTCCGGGACTGAAGAGACCCAGTACTTC
few	TRBV9	14	TRBD1	TRBJ2-5	CASSAATGVETQYF	TGTGCCAGCAGCGCCGCGACAGGGGTGGAGACCCAGTACTTC
-	TRBV3-1	13	TRBD1	TRBJ1-1	CASSHEGRGGAFF	TGTGCCAGCAGCCATGAGGGCAGGGGGGGAGCTTTCTTT
-	TRBV11-2	20	TRBD2	TRBJ2-2	CASSLGRGTSGRLLTGELFF	TGTGCCAGCAGCTTAGGTCGGGGGACTAGCGGGAGGCTCCTCACCGGGGAGCTGTTTTTT